Below, 31 T cell receptor beta chains from the same sample are listed, as sequenced in a study of spatial heterogeneity in lung cancer. Points from the study as a whole: Mutation tallies in tumors tracked expanded intratumoral alpha and beta TCR counts.

One entry per CDR3 protein results from TCRdb running MiXCR on the 5' RACE reads. The repertoire holds fewer than 9,000 distinct CDR3 sequences, with roughly 6.5% as singletons. Time point of the sample: sample taken at primary tumor resection. For these receptors, no antigen is known. The sample was lung tumor tissue, taken at surgery. The origin of the receptors is a female donor with early-stage non-small cell lung cancer.

By frequency in the sample, this clonotype is medium-sized (0.01 to 0.1%). In a library made to pick up alpha chains, this beta chain is a stray read with a size that means little. The chain uses TRBV12-3 or TRBV12-4 and TRBJ1-1; possible D gene TRBD1, 5 bases. The CDR3 covers 14 residues. The V and J ends lost 3 bases and 3 bases respectively, with 11 bases between them. CDR3 protein: CASSFSGLHTEAFF. In DNA form, the CDR3 reads TGTGCCAGCAGTTTTTCGGGACTGCACACTGAAGCTTTCTTT.

The table lists this clonotype with many counts. With the library built for alpha chains, this beta chain is off target and its frequency is not meaningful. The chain joins TRBV5-4 to TRBJ2-7, with TRBD1 as a possible D gene (6 bases). The ends were cut back, 7 bases at V and 3 bases at J, with 17 bases in the middle. Germline V gene sequence: CDR1 SGHNT, CDR2 YYREEE (reference sequence). The CDR3 spans 14 residues. The CDR3 DNA is TGTGCCAGCCACGACCAGGGACACGGCTACGAGCAGTACTTC. This gives the protein CASHDQGHGYEQYF.

This clonotype was counted many times. A library made for alpha chains picked up this beta chain off target, so its size means little. The genes are TRBV28 and TRBJ2-2, with 7 bases identical to TRBD1. Germline CDR1 reads MDHEN; CDR2 reads SYDVKM. V was clipped by 10 bases and J by 6 bases; unmatched bases: 11. The CDR3 is 14 residues long. CDR3 in amino acids: CATKSGQVAGELFF. The CDR3 nucleotides are TGTGCCACCAAGTCCGGACAGGTAGCCGGGGAGCTGTTTTTT.

The sample holds many counts of this clonotype. This beta chain appears as a stray read in a library generated for alpha chains; its size is not informative. The chain couples TRBV7-9 to TRBJ2-1, with TRBD2 matching over 10 bases. This CDR3 region has 14 residues. Germline V gene data show CDR1 as SEHNR and CDR2 as FQNEAQ (reference sequence). V lost 3 bases and J lost 8; bases outside the gene matches: 4. The CDR3 nucleotides read TGTGCCAGCAGCTTGGGGACTAGCGTCCATGAGCAGTTCTTC. Its protein is CASSLGTSVHEQFF.

In the case of this clonotype: Being off target in a library aimed at alpha chains, this beta chain has a size of little meaning. The rearrangement links TRBV11-2 to TRBJ2-3; TRBD1 matches at 10 bases. Germline CDR1 is SGHAT and CDR2 is FQNNGV. The CDR3 spans 15 residues. Trimming cost V 7 bases and J 5 bases; bases outside gene matches: 9. For the CDR3, the DNA is TGTGCCAGCACCTGGACAGGGGGGGAGGGAGATACGCAGTATTTT. It is translated as CASTWTGGEGDTQYF. The variable domain in full, completed from reference TRBV11-2 and TRBJ2-3, reads EAGVAQSPRYKIIEKRQSVAFWCNPISGHATLYWYQQILGQGPKLLIQFQNNGVVDDSQLPKDRFSAERLKGVDSTLKIQPAKLEDSAVYLCASTWTGGEGDTQYFGPGTRLTVL.

The sample holds many counts of this clonotype. This beta chain is an off-target read within a library intended for alpha chains, so its frequency means little. J is TRBJ1-4 and V is TRBV27; weak D call: TRBD1 (5 bases). This CDR3 is built from 15 residues. Germline loops: CDR1 MNHEY, CDR2 SMNVEV (reference sequence). Trimming removed 5 bases from V and 5 bases from J, with 15 bases in between. CDR3 coding DNA: TGTGCCAGCAGTCCAGAGACAGTAAAAAATGAAAAACTGTTTTTT. Residues: CASSPETVKNEKLFF. Together with reference TRBV27 and TRBJ1-4, the CDR3 gives the full variable domain: EAQVTQNPRYLITVTGKKLTVTCSQNMNHEYMSWYRQDPGLGLRQIYYSMNVEVTDKGDVPEGYKVSRKEKRNFPLILESPSPNQTSLYFCASSPETVKNEKLFFGSGTQLSVL.

In this sample, this clonotype turned up many times. With the library built for alpha chains, this beta chain is off target and its frequency is not meaningful. The chain joins TRBV20-1 to TRBJ2-5; 7 nucleotides agree with TRBD2. Germline CDR1 is DFQATT and CDR2 is SNEGSKA (reference sequence). The CDR3 is 14 amino acids. Trimming at V came to 3 bases and at J to 1 base, leaving 5 bases not matched to a gene. The CDR3 DNA follows: TGCAGTGCTAGCCCCGGGACTACCCAAGAGACCCAGTACTTC. Its protein is CSASPGTTQETQYF.

Many counts were recorded for this clonotype. This beta chain is an off-target read within a library intended for alpha chains, so its frequency means little. The J gene is TRBJ2-1, the V gene TRBV5-6; a possible D gene is TRBD2 (5 bases). The CDR3 has 12 amino acids. CDR1 is SGHDT, CDR2 YYEEEE, per germline. The V end was cut by 4 bases, the J end by 9 bases, with 11 bases between. The CDR3 sequence is CASSGTSGEQFF. The CDR3 DNA reads as TGTGCCAGCAGCGGTACTAGTGGTGAGCAGTTCTTC.

This clonotype was seen many times. This beta chain is an off-target read within a library intended for alpha chains, so its frequency means little. The V gene is TRBV20-1, the J gene TRBJ2-7; no definite D call. The CDR3 runs 15 residues. V lost 1 base and J 6 bases, leaving 19 bases between the germline ends. The germline gives CDR1 DFQATT, CDR2 SNEGSKA (reference sequence). The CDR3 DNA follows: TGCAGTGCTAGAGTCGCGAGACTCCAGAGTCGCGAGCAGTACTTC. This gives the protein CSARVARLQSREQYF.

This clonotype was picked up many times. This beta chain came through as a stray read in a library set up for alpha chains, and its size says little. CDR3 in amino acids: CASSSVTSAAYNEQFF. The CDR3 coding sequence is TGCGCCAGCAGCAGTGTAACTAGCGCTGCCTACAATGAGCAGTTCTTC. This sequence joins TRBV5-1 and TRBJ2-1; TRBD2 matches 7 bases. V trimming: 4 bases; J trimming: 2 bases; junction bases outside the gene matches: 9. Germline assignment: CDR1 SGHRS and CDR2 YFSETQ. The CDR3 sequence is 16 residues long.

This clonotype is classed as medium-sized. Little can be read into the size of this beta chain, an off-target read in a library designed for alpha chains. The chain recombines TRBV12-3 or TRBV12-4 with TRBJ2-1, with TRBD2 identical over 7 bases. V dropped 5 bases and J dropped 4; count of bases not matched to a gene: 8. The CDR3 has 15 amino acids. The CDR3 DNA is TGTGCCAGCAGTCCCTTGGGAGCGGGGTACAATGAGCAGTTCTTC. The encoded protein is CASSPLGAGYNEQFF.

This clonotype occurred many times. This beta chain is an unintended read in a library built for alpha chains; its size means little. The rearrangement joins TRBV25-1 to TRBJ2-7; D gene unclear. Per germline, CDR1 MGHDK and CDR2 SYGVNS. V was trimmed by 6 bases and J by 2 bases, leaving 8 bases between them. CDR3 size: 12 residues. CDR3 DNA: TGTGCCAGCAGGACCTCCCCCTACGAGCAGTACTTC. This gives the protein CASRTSPYEQYF.

This clonotype has a count of ten or more. This beta chain is off target for a library built for alpha chains, so its abundance means little. The rearrangement links TRBV18 to TRBJ1-4; D remains ambiguous. Trimming pared 6 bases from V and 0 bases from J, leaving 11 bases between. There are 15 residues in the CDR3. In germline, CDR1 is KGHSH, CDR2 LQKENI. CDR3 residues: CASSPAGSTNEKLFF. CDR3 sequence (DNA): TGTGCCAGCTCTCCTGCTGGATCAACTAATGAAAAACTGTTTTTT.

This clonotype is labeled medium-sized. This beta chain was picked up by a library intended for alpha chains and is off target, so its count carries little meaning. The DNA of the CDR3 is TGTGCCAGCAGGGCCGTTGAGGGAACCTCAGATACGCAGTATTTT. This sequence encodes CASRAVEGTSDTQYF. J is TRBJ2-3 and V is TRBV6-4; D may be TRBD2 (5 bases). V was pared by 6 bases and J by 4 bases, with 17 bases between. Germline loops: CDR1 MRHNA, CDR2 SNTAGT. The CDR3 has 15 residues.

This clonotype is classed as medium-sized. This beta chain slipped into a library made for alpha chains as a stray read, so its size is not meaningful. This chain joins TRBV2 and TRBJ2-5; 7 bases match TRBD2. The length of the CDR3 is 16 residues. The J segment lost 5 bases and the V segment lost 4 bases, leaving 13 bases of the junction unmatched. CDR1 and CDR2 (germline): SNHLY, FYNNEI. The CDR3 DNA reads TGTGCCAGCAGTGTCTTCGGAGCGGTCGGGGGGGAGACCCAGTACTTC. Protein product: CASSVFGAVGGETQYF.

This clonotype counts as medium-sized. Since the library was made to target alpha chains, this beta chain is a stray read and its abundance is not meaningful. The V and J genes are TRBV19 and TRBJ2-3; no reliable D call. Germline values: CDR1 LNHDA, CDR2 SQIVND (reference sequence). Trimming shortened V by 9 bases and J by 4 bases, and 5 bases separated the two germline ends. This CDR3 contains 10 residues. This CDR3 reads CASEADTQYF. DNA of the CDR3: TGTGCCAGCGAGGCAGATACGCAGTATTTT.

In this sample, this clonotype turned up many times. This beta chain is a stray read from a library made for alpha chains; its abundance is not meaningful. V is TRBV6-5 and J is TRBJ2-7; D is ambiguous. Germline V gives CDR1 MNHEY, CDR2 SVGAGI. The CDR3 spans 15 residues. V lost 6 bases to trimming and J lost 6 bases, with 21 bases between them. The CDR3 loop reads CASRPPGGEVREQYF. The CDR3 DNA reads TGTGCCAGCAGACCCCCTGGTGGTGAGGTCCGCGAGCAGTACTTC.

In this sample, this clonotype turned up many times. This beta chain was picked up by a library intended for alpha chains and is off target, so its count carries little meaning. This rearrangement joins TRBV11-1 to TRBJ2-1, with no clear D. There are 15 residues in the CDR3. The germline gives CDR1 SGHAT, CDR2 FQDESV (reference sequence). Trimming stripped 0 bases from V and 3 bases from J, with 9 bases between. The DNA of the CDR3 is TGTGCCAGCAGCTTAGCGTTGGGCATCTACAATGAGCAGTTCTTC. This gives the protein CASSLALGIYNEQFF.

This clonotype qualifies as medium-sized (0.01 to 0.1%). This beta chain is a stray sequence in a library constructed for alpha chains; its clone size is not meaningful. The chain links TRBV11-2 to TRBJ2-2; the match to TRBD2 covers 10 bases. The V segment lost 3 bases and the J segment 4 bases; nucleotides outside the gene matches: 2. The CDR3 has 15 residues. Germline assignment: CDR1 SGHAT and CDR2 FQNNGV. The CDR3 region has the DNA TGTGCCAGCAGCTTGGGACTAGCGCCCACCGGGGAGCTGTTTTTT. Translating gives CASSLGLAPTGELFF.

Ten or more counts support this clonotype. This beta chain represents an off-target read in a library built for alpha chains; its size is of limited meaning. The chain couples TRBV7-8 to TRBJ2-2; D assignment may be TRBD1 or TRBD2 (6 bases each). CDR3 length: 17 amino acids. Germline V gene sequence: CDR1 SGHVS, CDR2 FQNEAQ. Trimming stripped 1 base from V and 7 bases from J, with 19 bases between. Here the CDR3 reads CASSLGGGSLRSGELFF. CDR3 bases: TGTGCCAGCAGCTTAGGAGGGGGGAGTCTAAGGAGCGGGGAGCTGTTTTTT.

This clonotype was seen many times. A library made for alpha chains picked up this beta chain off target, so its size means little. This chain connects TRBV5-1 to TRBJ2-6; D may match TRBD1 or TRBD2 (5 bases each). V was clipped by 0 bases and J by 0 bases, with 10 bases between them. The CDR3 has 17 residues. The germline V gene has CDR1 SGHRS and CDR2 YFSETQ. The CDR3 DNA reads TGCGCCAGCAGCTTGGAAGGGACCGGCTCTGGGGCCAACGTCCTGACTTTC. Translating it yields CASSLEGTGSGANVLTF.

This clonotype was detected a few times. This beta chain is an off-target read within a library intended for alpha chains, so its frequency means little. V gene TRBV18 combines with J gene TRBJ2-6, with D maybe TRBD1 (7 bases). The germline V gene has CDR1 KGHSH and CDR2 LQKENI. V gave up 2 bases and J gave up 0 bases, with 17 bases separating them. The CDR3 length is 19 residues. The CDR3: CASSPKGGQMSSGANVLTF. CDR3 coding DNA: TGTGCCAGCTCACCAAAGGGGGGACAGATGAGCTCTGGGGCCAACGTCCTGACTTTC.

Turning to this clonotype: This may be a read error: a much more frequent sequence differs by one nucleotide. As an off-target read in a library built for alpha chains, this beta chain has a frequency of little significance. The V and J genes are TRBV20-1 and TRBJ2-7, with D tentatively TRBD2 (6 bases). The V and J ends lost 7 bases and 3 bases respectively, with 19 bases between them. Germline V gene sequence: CDR1 DFQATT, CDR2 SNEGSKA (reference sequence). The CDR3 contains 14 residues. CDR3 DNA sequence: TGCAGTGTTACTAGAGGGCAGGACTACTACGAGCAGTACTTC. This sequence encodes CSVTRGQDYYEQYF.

This clonotype was seen many times. This beta chain is a stray read from a library made for alpha chains; its abundance is not meaningful. The rearrangement joins TRBV27 to TRBJ1-4; D call uncertain. The CDR3 extends over 15 amino acids. Between the trimmed V and J ends, which lost 5 bases and 0 bases, there was a span of 10 bases. The germline V gene encodes CDR1 MNHEY and CDR2 SMNVEV (reference sequence). CDR3 sequence reads: CASSPLGPTNEKLFF. In DNA, the CDR3 is TGTGCCAGCAGTCCCCTGGGTCCAACTAATGAAAAACTGTTTTTT.

Within the sample, this clonotype is medium-sized. This beta chain is a stray read from a library made for alpha chains; its abundance is not meaningful. This chain's CDR3 is CATSSRVGSPLHF. The DNA of the CDR3 is TGTGCCACCAGCAGCAGGGTCGGCTCACCCCTCCACTTT. The chain has TRBV15 and TRBJ1-6, with a possible D match to TRBD1 (5 bases). This CDR3 has 13 residues. Germline V gene lookup returns CDR1 LNHNV and CDR2 YYDKDF (reference sequence). V was shortened by 3 bases and J by 10 bases, with 10 bases between the two germline ends.

As regards this clonotype: This beta chain is an off-target read within a library intended for alpha chains, so its frequency means little. This rearrangement joins TRBV28 to TRBJ1-1, with 8 bases that match TRBD1. Germline loops: CDR1 MDHEN, CDR2 SYDVKM. V shed 4 bases, J shed 6 bases, and the junction held 10 bases outside the gene matches. This CDR3 spans 15 amino acids. The CDR3 is CASSSPGGPPPEAFF. The DNA of the CDR3 is TGTGCCAGCAGTTCACCAGGGGGCCCCCCACCTGAAGCTTTCTTT. Supplemented by reference TRBV28 and TRBJ1-1, the full variable domain reads DVKVTQSSRYLVKRTGEKVFLECVQDMDHENMFWYRQDPGLGLRLIYFSYDVKMKEKGDIPEGYSVSREKKERFSLILESASTNQTSMYLCASSSPGGPPPEAFFGQGTRLTVV.

By sample fraction, this clonotype is medium-sized (0.01 to 0.1%). This beta chain slipped into a library made for alpha chains as a stray read, so its size is not meaningful. This chain uses TRBV29-1 with TRBJ2-6; the D gene is possibly TRBD1 (6 bases). The CDR3 totals 16 residues. Germline values: CDR1 SQVTM, CDR2 ANQGSEA. The V end lost 6 bases, the J end lost 0 bases, and 15 bases lay between the germline ends. As DNA, the CDR3 is TGCAGCGTGGATACAGGGCCCAGCTCTGGGGCCAACGTCCTGACTTTC. It yields the protein CSVDTGPSSGANVLTF.

This clonotype has at least ten counts. The library was designed around alpha chains, so this beta chain is a stray read whose abundance carries little weight. This chain uses TRBV9 with TRBJ1-1, with D uncertain. With 0 bases removed from V and 1 base from J, the gap between germline ends came to 4 bases. The CDR3 loop spans 13 amino acids. Germline V lookup: CDR1 SGDLS, CDR2 YYNGEE. The CDR3 reads CASSVAANTEAFF. CDR3 DNA: TGTGCCAGCAGCGTAGCTGCGAACACTGAAGCTTTCTTT.

This clonotype is medium-sized by share. Since it is a stray read in a library aimed at alpha chains, this beta chain has a size that is not meaningful. The chain couples TRBV5-1 to TRBJ1-4; TRBD1 might be the D (5 bases). CDR3 length: 15 amino acids. Germline V gene lookup returns CDR1 SGHRS and CDR2 YFSETQ. V was pared by 7 bases and J by 4 bases, with 17 bases between. CDR3 sequence reads: CASRSRAGSNEKLFF. CDR3 sequence (DNA): TGCGCCAGCCGGTCCCGGGCAGGGAGTAATGAAAAACTGTTTTTT.

Comments on this clonotype: Since the library was made to target alpha chains, this beta chain is a stray read and its abundance is not meaningful. The chain has TRBV6-2 or TRBV6-3 and TRBJ2-3; D may be TRBD2 (5 bases). In germline, CDR1 is MNHEY, CDR2 SVGEGT. The CDR3 is 13 amino acids. Trimming left V 5 bases short and J 7 bases short, with 13 bases between. This CDR3 reads CASSTTRGHTQYF. The CDR3 DNA reads as TGTGCCAGCAGTACCACTAGAGGCCATACGCAGTATTTT.

Sample share makes this clonotype medium-sized (0.01 to 0.1%). Since the library was made to target alpha chains, this beta chain is a stray read and its abundance is not meaningful. The chain has TRBV4-1 and TRBJ2-3; D is undetermined. Deletions cut 0 bases from V and 1 base from J, with 8 bases between. The germline gives CDR1 MGHRA, CDR2 YSYEKL. This CDR3 comprises 15 residues. CDR3 loop: CASSQEETRTDTQYF. The CDR3 DNA is TGCGCCAGCAGCCAAGAGGAAACACGCACAGATACGCAGTATTTT.